This TCR beta chain was recorded in a study of T cells after posttransplantation cyclophosphamide. Busulfan-fludarabine conditioning, marrow transplant, and cyclophosphamide on days +3 and +4 were administered. The germline V gene has CDR1 KGHSH and CDR2 LQKENI. Trimming removed 3 bases from V and 3 bases from J; junction bases left unmatched: 3. The length of the CDR3 is 15 residues. The assay was immunoSEQ multiplex PCR, and TCRdb's table has in-frame clones only and misses some. Recorded here are approximately 3,000 clones, with no singletons, and the ten leading clones hold 13%. This clone has at least ten counts.

The receptor comes from a female patient between 55 and 75 years old who received an allogeneic stem cell transplant from a related donor and was CMV-positive. Certain T cells may be donor cells from the graft. The sample in question was PBMCs, obtained after allogeneic stem cell transplant with posttransplant cyclophosphamide. The chain couples TRBV18 to TRBJ1-4; 8 positions match TRBD1. In DNA form, the CDR3 reads TGTGCCAGCTCACCGGACAGGGCCCCTAATGAAAAACTGTTTTTT. Amino acids: CASSPDRAPNEKLFF.